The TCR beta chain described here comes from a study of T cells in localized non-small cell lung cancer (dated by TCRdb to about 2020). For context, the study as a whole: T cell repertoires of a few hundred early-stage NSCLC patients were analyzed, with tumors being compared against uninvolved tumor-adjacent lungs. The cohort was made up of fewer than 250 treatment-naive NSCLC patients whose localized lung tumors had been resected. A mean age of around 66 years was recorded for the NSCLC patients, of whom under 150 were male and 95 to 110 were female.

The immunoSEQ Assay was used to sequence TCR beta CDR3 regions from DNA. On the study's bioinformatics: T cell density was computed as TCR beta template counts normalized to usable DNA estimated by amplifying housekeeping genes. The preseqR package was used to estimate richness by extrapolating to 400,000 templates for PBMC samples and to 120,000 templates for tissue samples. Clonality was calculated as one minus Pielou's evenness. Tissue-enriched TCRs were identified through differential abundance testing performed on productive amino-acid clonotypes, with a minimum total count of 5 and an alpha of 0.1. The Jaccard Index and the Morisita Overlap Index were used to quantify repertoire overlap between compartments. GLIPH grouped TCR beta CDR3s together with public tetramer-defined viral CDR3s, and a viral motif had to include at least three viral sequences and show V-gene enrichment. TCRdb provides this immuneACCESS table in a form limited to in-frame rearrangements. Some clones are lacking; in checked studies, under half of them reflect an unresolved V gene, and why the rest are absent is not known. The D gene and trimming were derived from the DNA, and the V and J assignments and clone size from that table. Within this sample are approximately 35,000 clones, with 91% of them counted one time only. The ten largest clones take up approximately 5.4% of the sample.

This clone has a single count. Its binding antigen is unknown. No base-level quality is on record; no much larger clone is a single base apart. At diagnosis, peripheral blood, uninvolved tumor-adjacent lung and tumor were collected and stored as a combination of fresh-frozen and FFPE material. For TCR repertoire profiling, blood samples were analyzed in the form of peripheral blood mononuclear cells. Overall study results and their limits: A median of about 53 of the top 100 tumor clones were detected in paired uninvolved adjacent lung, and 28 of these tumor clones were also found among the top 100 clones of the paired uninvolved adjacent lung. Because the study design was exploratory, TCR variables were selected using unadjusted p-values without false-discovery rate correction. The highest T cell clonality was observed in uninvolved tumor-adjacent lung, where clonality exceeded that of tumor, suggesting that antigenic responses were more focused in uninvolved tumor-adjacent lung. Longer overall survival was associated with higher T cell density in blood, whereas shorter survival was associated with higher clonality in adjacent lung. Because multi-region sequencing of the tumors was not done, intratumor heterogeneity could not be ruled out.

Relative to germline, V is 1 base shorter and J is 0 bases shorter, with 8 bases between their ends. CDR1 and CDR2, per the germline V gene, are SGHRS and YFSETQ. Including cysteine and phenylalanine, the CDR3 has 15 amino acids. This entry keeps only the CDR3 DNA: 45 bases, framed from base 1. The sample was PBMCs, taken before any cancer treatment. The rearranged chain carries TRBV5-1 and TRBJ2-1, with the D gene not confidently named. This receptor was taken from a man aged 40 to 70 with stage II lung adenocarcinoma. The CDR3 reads CASSLTTSSYNEQFF. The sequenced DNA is TGCGCCAGCAGCTTGACTACCAGCTCCTACAATGAGCAGTTCTTC.